This T cell receptor beta chain emerged from a study of cytomegalovirus exposure and HLA in healthy donors. Germline values: CDR1 SGHRS, CDR2 YFSETQ. Deletions cut 0 bases from V and 6 bases from J, with 8 bases between. There are 13 residues in the CDR3. A multiplex PCR was run with 60 Vbeta primers and 13 Jbeta primers. Libraries were prepared by immunoSEQ multiplex PCR; TCRdb keeps only in-frame clonotypes and omits some of them. This sample has about 150,000 clones; about 79% occur once, and the top ten carry about 1.8%. This chain joins TRBV5-1 and TRBJ2-3; the D is unclear. Input material: PBMCs. The TCR comes from a woman aged 25 to 45 in good health and CMV-seronegative. CDR3 protein: CASSLAPRDTQYF. The CDR3 DNA reads as TGCGCCAGCAGCTTGGCCCCTAGGGATACGCAGTATTTT.